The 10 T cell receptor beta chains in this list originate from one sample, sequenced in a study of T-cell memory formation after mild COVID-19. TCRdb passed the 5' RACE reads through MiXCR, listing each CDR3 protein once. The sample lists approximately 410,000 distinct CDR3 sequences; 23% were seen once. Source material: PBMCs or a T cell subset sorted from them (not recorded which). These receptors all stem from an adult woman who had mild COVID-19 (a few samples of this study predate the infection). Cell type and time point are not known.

This chain's CDR3 is CASSGQQGATQYF. The CDR3 coding sequence is TGTGCCAGCAGTGGTCAACAGGGAGCTACGCAGTATTTT. The chain employs TRBV6-5 and TRBJ2-3, with TRBD1 as a possible D gene (6 bases). Trimming shortened V by 5 bases and J by 8 bases, and 14 bases separated the two germline ends. This CDR3 contains 13 residues. Germline V gene data show CDR1 as MNHEY and CDR2 as SVGAGI.

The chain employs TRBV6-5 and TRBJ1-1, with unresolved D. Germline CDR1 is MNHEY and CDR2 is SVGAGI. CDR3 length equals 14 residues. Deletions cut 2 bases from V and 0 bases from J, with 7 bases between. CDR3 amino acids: CASSYKSMNTEAFF. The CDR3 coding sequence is TGTGCCAGCAGTTACAAAAGTATGAACACTGAAGCTTTCTTT.

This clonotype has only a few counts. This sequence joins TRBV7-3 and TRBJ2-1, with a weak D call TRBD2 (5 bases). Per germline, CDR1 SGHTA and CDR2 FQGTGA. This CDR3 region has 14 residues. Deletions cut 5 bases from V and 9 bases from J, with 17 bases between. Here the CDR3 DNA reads TGTGCCAGCAGCAAAAGCCCCGGGGTCGGTGAGCAGTTCTTC. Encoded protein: CASSKSPGVGEQFF.

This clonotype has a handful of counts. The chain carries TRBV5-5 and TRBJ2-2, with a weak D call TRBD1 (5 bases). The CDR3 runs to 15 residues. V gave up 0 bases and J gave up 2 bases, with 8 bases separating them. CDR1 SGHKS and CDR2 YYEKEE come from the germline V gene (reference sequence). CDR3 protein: CASSLGQLNTGELFF. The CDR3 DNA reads TGTGCCAGCAGCTTGGGACAGCTTAACACCGGGGAGCTGTTTTTT.

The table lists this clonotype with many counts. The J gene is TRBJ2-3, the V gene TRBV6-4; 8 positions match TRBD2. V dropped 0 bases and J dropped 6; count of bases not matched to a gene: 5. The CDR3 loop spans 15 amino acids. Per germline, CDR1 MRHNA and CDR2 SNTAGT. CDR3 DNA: TGTGCCAGCAGTGACTCGAGCGGGGGTGGGGATACGCAGTATTTT. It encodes CASSDSSGGGDTQYF.

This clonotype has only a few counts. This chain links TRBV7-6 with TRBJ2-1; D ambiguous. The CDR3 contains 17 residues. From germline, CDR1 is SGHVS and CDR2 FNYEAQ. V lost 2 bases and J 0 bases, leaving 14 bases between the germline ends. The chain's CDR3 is CASSLTGSRSSYNEQFF. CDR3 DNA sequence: TGTGCCAGCAGCTTAACGGGCTCGAGGAGCTCCTACAATGAGCAGTTCTTC.

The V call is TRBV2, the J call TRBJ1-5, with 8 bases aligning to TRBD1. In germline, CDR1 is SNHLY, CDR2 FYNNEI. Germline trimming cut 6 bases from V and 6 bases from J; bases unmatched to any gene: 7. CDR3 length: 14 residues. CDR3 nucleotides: TGTGCCAGCAGGACCGGACAGGGTGGTCAGCCCCAGCATTTT. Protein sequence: CASRTGQGGQPQHF.

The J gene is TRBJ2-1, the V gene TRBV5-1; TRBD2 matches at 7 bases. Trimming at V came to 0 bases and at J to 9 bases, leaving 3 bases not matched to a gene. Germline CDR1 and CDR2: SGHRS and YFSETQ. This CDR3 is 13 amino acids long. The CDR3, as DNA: TGCGCCAGCAGCTTGGGCGGGAGCCCTGAGCAGTTCTTC. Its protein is CASSLGGSPEQFF.

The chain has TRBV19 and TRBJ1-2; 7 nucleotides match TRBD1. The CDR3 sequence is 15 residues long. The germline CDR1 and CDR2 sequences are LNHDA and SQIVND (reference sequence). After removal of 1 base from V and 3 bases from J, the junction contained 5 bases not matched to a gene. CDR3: CASSIGTGGDYGYTF. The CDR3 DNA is TGTGCCAGTAGTATAGGGACAGGAGGGGACTATGGCTACACCTTC.

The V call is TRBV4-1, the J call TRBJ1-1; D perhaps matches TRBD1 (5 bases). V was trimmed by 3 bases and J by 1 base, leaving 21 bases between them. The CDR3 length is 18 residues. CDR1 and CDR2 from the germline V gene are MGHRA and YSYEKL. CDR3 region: CASSHPWQGAHGNTEAFF. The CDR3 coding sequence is TGCGCCAGCAGCCACCCATGGCAGGGAGCCCATGGGAACACTGAAGCTTTCTTT.